The rows below give T cell receptor beta chains drawn from one sample of a study of cytomegalovirus exposure and HLA in healthy donors. Generated by immunoSEQ multiplex PCR, the TCRdb table keeps only in-frame clones and is missing some. Of some 150,000 clones listed, around nine tenths were seen once; the top ten hold under 0.95%. The sequencing sample was made of PBMCs. All receptors derive from a woman between 25 and 40 years old in good health and CMV-seronegative. CDR3s include the opening cysteine and the closing phenylalanine or tryptophan. A D gene is named only where the DNA matches it firmly. The size entry is marked missing in some rows and otherwise reads once, few, many or a size class.

CASSYPQGGPNTEAFF,TGTGCCAGCAGTTACCCCCAGGGAGGTCCGAACACTGAAGCTTTCTTT,.,TRBJ1-1,.,TRBV6-5
CASSQDRAGYYGYTF,TGTGCCAGCAGTCAAGACAGGGCTGGGTACTATGGCTACACCTTC,TRBD1,TRBJ1-2,.,TRBV6-5
CASSPSRGQVNTEAFF,TGTGCCAGCAGCCCCTCCCGTGGACAAGTGAACACTGAAGCTTTCTTT,.,TRBJ1-1,.,TRBV7-9
CASSLLQGAYNEQFF,TGTGCCAGCAGCTTATTACAGGGAGCCTACAATGAGCAGTTCTTC,.,TRBJ2-1,.,TRBV7-6
CASSIDVGLGNTEAFF,TGTGCCAGTAGTATAGATGTGGGGCTAGGGAACACTGAAGCTTTCTTT,.,TRBJ1-1,.,TRBV19
CASSSTPGLDGEQYF,TGTGCCAGCAGCTCCACCCCCGGACTAGACGGCGAGCAGTACTTC,TRBD2,TRBJ2-7,.,TRBV7-3
CASSTRHRASEKLFF,TGTGCCAGCAGTACTAGGCACAGGGCGAGTGAAAAACTGTTTTTT,.,TRBJ1-4,.,TRBV6-5
CASSKRQSSNTEAFF,TGTGCCAGCAGCAAGAGACAGTCATCGAACACTGAAGCTTTCTTT,.,TRBJ1-1,.,TRBV9
CSVSYLNTGELFF,TGCAGCGTCTCGTACTTAAACACCGGGGAGCTGTTTTTT,.,TRBJ2-2,.,TRBV29-1
CASSLSGTGSPYGYTF,TGTGCCAGCAGCTTATCCGGGACAGGATCCCCCTATGGCTACACCTTC,TRBD1,TRBJ1-2,.,TRBV7-9
CASSSPLTSGGYNEQFF,TGTGCCAGCAGCTCCCCCCTAACTAGCGGGGGGTACAATGAGCAGTTCTTC,TRBD2,TRBJ2-1,.,TRBV7-9
CASSSGGLYNEQFF,TGTGCCAGCAGCTCGGGGGGCCTCTACAATGAGCAGTTCTTC,.,TRBJ2-1,.,TRBV5-4
CASSFGRAGETQYF,TGTGCCAGCAGCTTCGGGAGGGCCGGTGAGACCCAGTACTTC,TRBD2,TRBJ2-5,.,TRBV7-2
CASKGTGGNTEAFF,TGTGCCAGCAAGGGGACAGGGGGCAACACTGAAGCTTTCTTT,TRBD1,TRBJ1-1,.,TRBV6-5
CASSRSGGAGYEQYF,TGTGCCAGCAGCCGCAGCGGGGGGGCAGGATACGAGCAGTACTTC,TRBD2,TRBJ2-7,.,TRBV13
CASRWGSGTGDAYEQYF,TGCGCCAGCAGATGGGGCAGTGGGACAGGGGATGCCTACGAGCAGTACTTC,TRBD1,TRBJ2-7,.,TRBV5-1
CASSLGEENTEAFF,TGTGCCAGCAGCTTAGGAGAGGAGAACACTGAAGCTTTCTTT,.,TRBJ1-1,.,TRBV11-3
CASSSGGTGGFRLFF,TGTGCCAGCAGTTCTGGCGGGACAGGGGGGTTTCGGCTGTTTTTT,TRBD1,TRBJ2-2,.,TRBV28
CASSDFGTGGRSYTF,TGTGCCAGCAGTGACTTCGGGACAGGGGGCAGGAGCTACACCTTC,TRBD1,TRBJ1-2,.,TRBV25-1
CASSQGSGEAFF,TGTGCCAGCAGCCAGGGTAGTGGAGAAGCTTTCTTT,.,TRBJ1-1,few,TRBV7-9
CASSLGTVYEQYF,TGCGCCAGCAGCTTGGGGACAGTCTACGAGCAGTACTTC,.,TRBJ2-7,.,TRBV5-1
CASSSGLEQFF,TGTGCCAGCAGCTCGGGACTTGAGCAGTTCTTC,.,TRBJ2-1,.,TRBV7-3
CSDSSGTGVTGYTF,TGCAGCGACTCAAGTGGGACAGGGGTTACGGGCTACACCTTC,TRBD1,TRBJ1-2,.,TRBV29-1
CASRTPSGKNEQFF,TGTGCCAGCCGGACCCCTAGCGGGAAAAATGAGCAGTTCTTC,TRBD2,TRBJ2-1,.,TRBV28
CASSQVLGTGFEQYF,TGTGCCAGCAGCCAGGTTTTAGGGACAGGGTTCGAGCAGTACTTC,TRBD1,TRBJ2-7,.,TRBV5-6
CASGKTGTDTQYF,TGTGCCAGCGGAAAGACAGGCACAGATACGCAGTATTTT,.,TRBJ2-3,.,TRBV6-8
CASRTGGSNSPLHF,TGTGCCAGCAGAACAGGGGGAAGTAATTCACCCCTCCACTTT,TRBD1,TRBJ1-6,.,TRBV7-2
CASSFSGGGTDTQYF,TGTGCCAGCAGCTTCTCTGGGGGGGGGACAGATACGCAGTATTTT,TRBD2,TRBJ2-3,.,TRBV7-2
CASSTSNTEAFF,TGTGCCAGCAGCACTTCAAACACTGAAGCTTTCTTT,.,TRBJ1-1,.,TRBV6-5
CATSRVPLGTSGGGNTGELFF,TGTGCCACCAGCAGAGTTCCCCTGGGGACTAGCGGGGGCGGGAACACCGGGGAGCTGTTTTTT,TRBD2,TRBJ2-2,.,TRBV15
CASSSGINYGYTF,TGTGCCAGCAGTTCAGGGATAAACTATGGCTACACCTTC,.,TRBJ1-2,.,TRBV5-5